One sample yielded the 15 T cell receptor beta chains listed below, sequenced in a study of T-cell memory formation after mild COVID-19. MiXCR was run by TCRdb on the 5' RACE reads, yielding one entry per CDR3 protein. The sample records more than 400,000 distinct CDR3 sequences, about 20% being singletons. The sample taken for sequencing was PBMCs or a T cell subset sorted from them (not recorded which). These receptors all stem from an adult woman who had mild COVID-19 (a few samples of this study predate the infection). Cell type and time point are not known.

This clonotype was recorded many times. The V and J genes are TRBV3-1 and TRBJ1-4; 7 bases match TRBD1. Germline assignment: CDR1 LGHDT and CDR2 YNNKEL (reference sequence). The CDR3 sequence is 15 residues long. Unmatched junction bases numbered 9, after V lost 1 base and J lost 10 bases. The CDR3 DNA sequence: TGTGCCAGCAGCCAAGTGGGCCAGGGGGACCGAAAACTGTTTTTT. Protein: CASSQVGQGDRKLFF.

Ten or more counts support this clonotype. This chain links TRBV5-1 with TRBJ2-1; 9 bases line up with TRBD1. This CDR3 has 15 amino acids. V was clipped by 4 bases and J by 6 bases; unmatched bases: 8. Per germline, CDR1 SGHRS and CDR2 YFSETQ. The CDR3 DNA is TGCGCCAGCAGCCCGGGACAGGGAAGGGCCAATGAGCAGTTCTTC. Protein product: CASSPGQGRANEQFF.

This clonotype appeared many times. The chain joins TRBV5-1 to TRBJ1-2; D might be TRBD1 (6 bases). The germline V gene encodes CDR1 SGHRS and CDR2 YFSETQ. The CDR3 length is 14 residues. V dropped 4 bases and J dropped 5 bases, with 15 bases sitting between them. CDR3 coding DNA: TGCGCCAGCAGCCCCCTGGACAGTTTTTATGGCTACACCTTC. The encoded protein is CASSPLDSFYGYTF.

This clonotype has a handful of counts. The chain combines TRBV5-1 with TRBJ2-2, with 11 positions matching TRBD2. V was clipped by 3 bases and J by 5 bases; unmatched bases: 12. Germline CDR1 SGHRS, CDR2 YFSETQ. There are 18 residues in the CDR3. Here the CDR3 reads CASSSGTSGPDPTGELFF. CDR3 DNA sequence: TGCGCCAGCAGCTCCGGGACTAGCGGCCCCGATCCGACCGGGGAGCTGTTTTTT.

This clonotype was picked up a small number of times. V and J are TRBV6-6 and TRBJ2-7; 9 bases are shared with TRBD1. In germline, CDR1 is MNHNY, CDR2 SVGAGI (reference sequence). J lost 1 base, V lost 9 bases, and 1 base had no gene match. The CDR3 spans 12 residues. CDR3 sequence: CARGQGSYEQYF. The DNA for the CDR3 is TGTGCCAGGGGACAGGGATCCTACGAGCAGTACTTC.

CDR3 nucleotide sequence: TGTGCCAGCAGGGGCGGTAGAAGCTCCTACGAGCAGTACTTC. Its translation is CASRGGRSSYEQYF. The chain combines TRBV7-2 with TRBJ2-7, with no clear D. The CDR3 length is 14 residues. Trimming stripped 6 bases from V and 0 bases from J, with 12 bases between. The germline V gene encodes CDR1 SGHTA and CDR2 FQGNSA. The full variable domain, with the rest looked up from reference TRBV7-2 and TRBJ2-7, is GAGVSQSPSNKVTEKGKDVELRCDPISGHTALYWYRQSLGQGLEFLIYFQGNSAPDKSGLPSDRFSAERTGGSVSTLTIQRTQQEDSAVYLCASRGGRSSYEQYFGPGTRLTVT.

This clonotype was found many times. The CDR3 is CASSLVTGGYEQYF. The CDR3, as DNA: TGCGCCAGCAGCTTGGTCACAGGGGGCTACGAGCAGTACTTC. This rearrangement joins TRBV5-1 to TRBJ2-7, with 8 bases lining up with TRBD1. The CDR3 has 14 residues. J lost 3 bases, V lost 0 bases, and 2 bases had no gene match. Germline V lookup: CDR1 SGHRS, CDR2 YFSETQ.

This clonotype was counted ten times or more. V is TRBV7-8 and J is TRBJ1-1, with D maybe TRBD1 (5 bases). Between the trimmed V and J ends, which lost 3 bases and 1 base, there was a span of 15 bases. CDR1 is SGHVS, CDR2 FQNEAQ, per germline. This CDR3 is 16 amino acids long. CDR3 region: CASSFNPGSTNTEAFF. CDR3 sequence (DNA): TGTGCCAGCAGCTTTAACCCAGGGAGCACGAACACTGAAGCTTTCTTT.

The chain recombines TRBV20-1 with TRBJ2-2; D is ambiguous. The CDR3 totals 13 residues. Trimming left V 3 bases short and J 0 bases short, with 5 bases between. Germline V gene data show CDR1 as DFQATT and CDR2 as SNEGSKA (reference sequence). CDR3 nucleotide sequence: TGCAGTGCTAGCCAGTCGAACACCGGGGAGCTGTTTTTT. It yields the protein CSASQSNTGELFF.

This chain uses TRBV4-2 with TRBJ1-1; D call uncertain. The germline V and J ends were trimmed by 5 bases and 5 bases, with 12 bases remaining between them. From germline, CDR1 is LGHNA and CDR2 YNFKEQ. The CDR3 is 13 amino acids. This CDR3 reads CASSTQPGTEAFF. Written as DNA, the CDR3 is TGTGCCAGCAGCACACAACCCGGGACTGAAGCTTTCTTT.

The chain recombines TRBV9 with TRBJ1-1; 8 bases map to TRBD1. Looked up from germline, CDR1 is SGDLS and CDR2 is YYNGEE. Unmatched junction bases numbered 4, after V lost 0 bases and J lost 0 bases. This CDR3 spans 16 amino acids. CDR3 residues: CASSVGQGALNTEAFF. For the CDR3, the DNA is TGTGCCAGCAGCGTAGGGCAGGGGGCGTTGAACACTGAAGCTTTCTTT.

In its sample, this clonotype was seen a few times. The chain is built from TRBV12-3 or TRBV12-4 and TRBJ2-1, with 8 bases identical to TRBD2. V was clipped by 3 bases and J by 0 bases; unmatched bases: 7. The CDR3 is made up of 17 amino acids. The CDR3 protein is CASSFASGHSSYNEQFF. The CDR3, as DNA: TGTGCCAGCAGTTTTGCTAGCGGGCATAGCTCCTACAATGAGCAGTTCTTC.

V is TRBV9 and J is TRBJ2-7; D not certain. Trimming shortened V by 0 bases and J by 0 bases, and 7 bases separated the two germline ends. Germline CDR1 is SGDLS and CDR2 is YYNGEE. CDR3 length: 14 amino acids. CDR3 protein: CASSVGTASYEQYF. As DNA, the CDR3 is TGTGCCAGCAGCGTAGGAACAGCCTCCTACGAGCAGTACTTC.

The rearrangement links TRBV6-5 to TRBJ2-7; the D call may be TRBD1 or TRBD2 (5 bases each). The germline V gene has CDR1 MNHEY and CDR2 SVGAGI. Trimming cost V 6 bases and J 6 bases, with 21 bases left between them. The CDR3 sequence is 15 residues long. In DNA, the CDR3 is TGTGCCAGCAGCCTACCCGGGACCCCTGGCAGCGAGCAGTACTTC. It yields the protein CASSLPGTPGSEQYF.

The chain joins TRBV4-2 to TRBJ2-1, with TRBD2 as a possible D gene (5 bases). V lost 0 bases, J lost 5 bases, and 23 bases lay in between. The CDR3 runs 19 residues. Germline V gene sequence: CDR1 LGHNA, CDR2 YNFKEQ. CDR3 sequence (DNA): TGTGCCAGCAGCCAAGAGAGATCTAGGGCAGGCGGAGGTCACAATGAGCAGTTCTTC. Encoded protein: CASSQERSRAGGGHNEQFF.